This record looks at one T cell receptor (beta chain) sequence and its context. These data originate in a study of cytomegalovirus exposure and HLA in healthy donors. Study summary: Among 150 million to 200 million T cells, an earlier analysis found 120 million or so unique TCR beta sequences.

Trimming left V 2 bases short and J 12 bases short, with 13 bases between. CDR3 length: 13 amino acids. Germline lookup yields CDR1 KGHSH and CDR2 LQKENI. 60 Vbeta and 13 Jbeta primers were used in PCR. TCRdb's copy holds only in-frame clones and misses some; the assay was immunoSEQ multiplex PCR. The repertoire holds nearly 200,000 clones, with 77% as singletons. Everyone who donated was a healthy bone marrow donor. This TCR derives from a woman aged 25 to 45 in good health and CMV-seropositive. Sequencing was carried out using PBMCs. The chain is built from TRBV18 and TRBJ1-4, with D unclear. CDR3 loop: CASSPVGRQELFF. Here the CDR3 DNA reads TGTGCCAGCTCACCAGTTGGGAGGCAAGAACTGTTTTTT.